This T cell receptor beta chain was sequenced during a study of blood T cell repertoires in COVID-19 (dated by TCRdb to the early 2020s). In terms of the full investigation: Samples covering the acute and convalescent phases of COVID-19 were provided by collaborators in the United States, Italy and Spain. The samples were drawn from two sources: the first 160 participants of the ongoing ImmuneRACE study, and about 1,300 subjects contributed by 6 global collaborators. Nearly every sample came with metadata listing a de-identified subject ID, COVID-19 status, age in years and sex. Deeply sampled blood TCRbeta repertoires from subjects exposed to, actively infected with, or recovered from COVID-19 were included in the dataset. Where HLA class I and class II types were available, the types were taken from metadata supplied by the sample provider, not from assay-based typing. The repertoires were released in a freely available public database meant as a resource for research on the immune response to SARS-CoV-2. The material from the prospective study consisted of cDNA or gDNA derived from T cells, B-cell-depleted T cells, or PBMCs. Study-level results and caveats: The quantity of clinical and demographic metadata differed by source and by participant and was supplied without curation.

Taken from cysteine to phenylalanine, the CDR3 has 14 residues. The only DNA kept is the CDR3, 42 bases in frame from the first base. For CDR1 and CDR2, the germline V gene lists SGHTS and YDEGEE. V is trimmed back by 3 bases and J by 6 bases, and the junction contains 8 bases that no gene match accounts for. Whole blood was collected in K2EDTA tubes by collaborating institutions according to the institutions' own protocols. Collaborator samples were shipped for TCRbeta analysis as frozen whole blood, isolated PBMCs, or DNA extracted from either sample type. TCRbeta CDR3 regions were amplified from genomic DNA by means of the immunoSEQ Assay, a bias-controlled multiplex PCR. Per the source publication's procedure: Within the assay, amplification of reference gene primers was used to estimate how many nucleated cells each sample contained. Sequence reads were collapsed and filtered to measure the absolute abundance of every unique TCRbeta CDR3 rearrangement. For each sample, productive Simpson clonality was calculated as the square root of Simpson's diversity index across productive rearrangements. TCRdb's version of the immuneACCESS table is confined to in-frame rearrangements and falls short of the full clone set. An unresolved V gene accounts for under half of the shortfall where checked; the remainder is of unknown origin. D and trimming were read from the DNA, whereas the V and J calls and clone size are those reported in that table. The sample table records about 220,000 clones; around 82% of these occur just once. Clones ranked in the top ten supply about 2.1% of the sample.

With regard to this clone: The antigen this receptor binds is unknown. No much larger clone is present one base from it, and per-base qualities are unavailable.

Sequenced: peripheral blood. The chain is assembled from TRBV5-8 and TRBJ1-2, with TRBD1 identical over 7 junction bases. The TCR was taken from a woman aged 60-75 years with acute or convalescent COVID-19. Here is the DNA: TGTGCCAGCAGCTCCGGACAGGTTATGAATGGCTACACCTTC. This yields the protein CASSSGQVMNGYTF.